These T cell receptor beta chains were read from a single sample in a study of T cell responses to AZD1222 COVID-19 vaccine. Clones were read by immunoSEQ multiplex PCR, and TCRdb kept only the in-frame ones, dropping some. The top ten hold approximately 3.9% of the sample, which has roughly 190,000 clones, approximately 95% seen once. Sample: peripheral blood, taken on day 0 of AZD1222 vaccination. The receptors were sampled from an adult in good health. CDR3s include the opening cysteine and the closing phenylalanine or tryptophan. D genes are given only for firm matches. Expanded clones are given a class, and other clones once, few, many or no size at all.

TRBV2	.	TRBJ2-5	.	TGTGCCAGCAGATCGACTAGACAAGAGACCCAGTACTTC	CASRSTRQETQYF
TRBV3-1/TRBV3-2	.	TRBJ1-4	TRBD1	TGTGCCAGCAGCCAACGGCAGGGGGCGGCTAATGAAAAACTGTTTTTT	CASSQRQGAANEKLFF
TRBV18	.	TRBJ1-2	.	TGTGCCAGCTCACCAGCAGATGGCTACACCTTC	CASSPADGYTF
TRBV7-2	.	TRBJ1-3	.	TGTGCCAGCAGCTTATCTAGCGGGGGGCTGGTCGGAAACACCATATATTTT	CASSLSSGGLVGNTIYF
TRBV21-1	.	TRBJ1-1	.	TGTGCGAGCGCCAAATTGACGGTTGAAGCTTTCTTT	CASAKLTVEAFF
TRBV6-4	.	TRBJ2-7	.	TGTGCCAGCAGTGCGGGGCCGCGGGGCTCCGAGCAGTACTTC	CASSAGPRGSEQYF
TRBV5-1	.	TRBJ1-1	.	TGCGCCAGCAGCCTATGGGGGTTCGCGAACACTGAAGCTTTCTTT	CASSLWGFANTEAFF
TRBV6-5	once	TRBJ1-2	.	TGTGCCAGCAGTTACTCAGAGGTCAACTATGGCTACACCTTC	CASSYSEVNYGYTF
TRBV3-1/TRBV3-2	once	TRBJ2-1	.	TGTGCCAGCAGACGGGGACACTCCTACAATGAGCAGTTCTTC	CASRRGHSYNEQFF
TRBV6-5	.	TRBJ2-1	.	TGTGCCAGCACTCTAGATGAGCAGTTCTTC	CASTLDEQFF
TRBV10-3	.	TRBJ2-1	.	TGTGCCATCAGTGACGCCACCGGTGAGCAGTTCTTC	CAISDATGEQFF
TRBV10-3	.	TRBJ1-2	.	TGTGCCATCAGTGAGTCGGGGGTTTGGTCGGACACCTTC	CAISESGVWSDTF
TRBV21-1	.	TRBJ1-5	.	TGTGCCAGCAGCCCGACCGATAGCAATCAGCCCCAGCATTTT	CASSPTDSNQPQHF
TRBV10-3	.	TRBJ1-1	.	TGTGCCATCAGTGAGTCAACCAGGGGGAACACTGAAGCTTTCTTT	CAISESTRGNTEAFF
TRBV2	.	TRBJ1-2	.	TGTGCCAGCGAGGGACTAGGCTATGGCTACACCTTC	CASEGLGYGYTF
TRBV27	once	TRBJ2-1	TRBD2	TGTGCCAGCAGTTTATTAGCGGGAGTAGTAGGTGAGCAGTTCTTC	CASSLLAGVVGEQFF
TRBV5-8	.	TRBJ1-1	.	TGTGCCAGCATCCCCCTGGGCGAGGGCATGAACACTGAAGCTTTCTTT	CASIPLGEGMNTEAFF
TRBV6-6	.	TRBJ2-7	TRBD1	TGTGCCAGCAGGCGGACAGGGGTAAACGAGCAGTACTTC	CASRRTGVNEQYF
TRBV27	once	TRBJ1-4	.	TGTGCCAGCAGGAGGGGGAATGAAAAACTGTTTTTT	CASRRGNEKLFF
TRBV7-9	.	TRBJ2-7	.	TGTGCCAGCAGCTTAGGGGGTGTCTACGAGCAGTACTTC	CASSLGGVYEQYF
TRBV4-1	.	TRBJ2-4	.	TGCGCCAGCAGCCAAGGTCACGTCCTCTCCGAGGTAGCCAAAAACATTCAGTACTTC	CASSQGHVLSEVAKNIQYF
TRBV3-1/TRBV3-2	once	TRBJ1-3	.	TGTGCCAGCAGCCAAGATCGTTCCGGCTACGGAAACACCATATATTTT	CASSQDRSGYGNTIYF
TRBV30	.	TRBJ2-1	TRBD2	TGTGCCTGGATCCGATGGACTAGCGGGACCCGTCGGGCCTACAATGAGCAGTTCTTC	CAWIRWTSGTRRAYNEQFF
TRBV30	.	TRBJ2-7	.	TGTGCCTGGAGTGTACAGCGACCAAGCTACGAGCAGTACTTC	CAWSVQRPSYEQYF
TRBV19	.	TRBJ1-2	TRBD1	TGTGCCAGTAGTAGTGGACAGGGCTATGGCTACACCTTC	CASSSGQGYGYTF
TRBV14	.	TRBJ2-3	.	TGTGCCAGCAGCCACCAAATAGCAGATACGCAGTATTTT	CASSHQIADTQYF
TRBV7-6	.	TRBJ2-1	.	TGTGCCAGCAGCTTAATGTGGCATGAGCAGTTCTTC	CASSLMWHEQFF
TRBV29-1	.	TRBJ2-7	.	TGCAGCGTTTCCCGGAACAGGCTGGTTTACGAGCAGTACTTC	CSVSRNRLVYEQYF
TRBV28	.	TRBJ2-7	TRBD1	TGTGCCAGCAGTTTCGGGGGACAGGGGGCCTACGAGCAGTACTTC	CASSFGGQGAYEQYF